The present TCR beta chain was sequenced within a study of T cell repertoires in cytomegalovirus infection. Study-wide background: Public TCR beta signature analysis indicated the presence of both CMV infection and matching HLA type.

V shed 1 base and J shed 1 base, with 2 bases lying between them. The CDR3 has 14 residues. Per the germline V gene, CDR1 is SEHNR and CDR2 is FQNEAQ (reference sequence). TCRdb analysed the reads with MiXCR anew, one entry per CDR3 protein. The data hold some 900,000 distinct CDR3 sequences, with about 30% observed a single time. This clonotype occurred a few times. The antigen is undetermined. Study findings and constraints: HLA-C-restricted TCR beta clonotypes specific for CMV led the ex vivo response.

The sample here was cultured CD8+ T cells from PBMCs, taken from culture after CMV antigen stimulation. This TCR came from a human donor in good health (CMV status not recorded). Some clones in this sample may be carry-over from other donors' samples. The rearrangement uses TRBV7-9 and TRBJ2-6; D unclear. This CDR3 reads CASSLVSGANVLTF. The CDR3 DNA reads TGTGCCAGCAGCTTAGTTTCTGGGGCCAACGTCCTGACTTTC.